This section outlines one T cell receptor beta chain sequence together with its context. The data belong to a study of blood T cell repertoires in COVID-19. Sequencing used immunoSEQ multiplex PCR; TCRdb keeps in-frame clones, though not all of them. The sample carries fewer than 100,000 clones, 85% to 90% recorded once. Per the germline V gene, CDR1 is ENHRY and CDR2 is SYGVKD. J was trimmed by 1 base and V by 9 bases; bases with no gene match: 9. CDR3 length: 16 amino acids. The source of this sequence is a man older than 75 in a cohort sampled during active COVID-19. The V call is TRBV10-3, the J call TRBJ2-2; 9 nucleotides agree with TRBD1. Material: peripheral blood. CDR3 bases: TGTGCCATTAGACCGGGGACAGGGCAGAACACCGGGGAGCTGTTTTTT. Amino acid sequence: CAIRPGTGQNTGELFF.